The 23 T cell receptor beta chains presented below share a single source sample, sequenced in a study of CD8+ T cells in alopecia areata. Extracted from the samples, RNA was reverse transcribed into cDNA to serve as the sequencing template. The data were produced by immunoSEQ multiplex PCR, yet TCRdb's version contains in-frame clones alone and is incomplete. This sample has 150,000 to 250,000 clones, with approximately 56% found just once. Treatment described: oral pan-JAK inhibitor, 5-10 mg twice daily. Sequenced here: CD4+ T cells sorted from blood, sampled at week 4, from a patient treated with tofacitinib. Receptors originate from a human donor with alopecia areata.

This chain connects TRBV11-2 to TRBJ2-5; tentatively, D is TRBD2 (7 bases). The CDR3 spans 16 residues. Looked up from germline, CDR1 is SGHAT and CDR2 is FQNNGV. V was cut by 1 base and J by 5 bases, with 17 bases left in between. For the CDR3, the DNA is TGTGCCAGCAGCTTAGGAGGGGGGGCCAGAGAGGAGACCCAGTACTTC. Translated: CASSLGGGAREETQYF.

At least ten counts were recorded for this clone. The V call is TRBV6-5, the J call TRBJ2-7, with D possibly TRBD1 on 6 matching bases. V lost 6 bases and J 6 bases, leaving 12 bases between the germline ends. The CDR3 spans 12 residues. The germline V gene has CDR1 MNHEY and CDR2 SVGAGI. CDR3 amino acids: CASRSTGFEQYF. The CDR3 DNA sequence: TGTGCCAGCAGGTCTACAGGGTTCGAGCAGTACTTC.

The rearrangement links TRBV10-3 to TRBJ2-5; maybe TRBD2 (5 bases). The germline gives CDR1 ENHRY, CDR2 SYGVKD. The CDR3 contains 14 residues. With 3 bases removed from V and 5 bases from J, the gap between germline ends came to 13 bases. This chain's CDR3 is CAISERGLEETQYF. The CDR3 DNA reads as TGTGCCATCAGTGAAAGAGGGTTGGAGGAGACCCAGTACTTC.

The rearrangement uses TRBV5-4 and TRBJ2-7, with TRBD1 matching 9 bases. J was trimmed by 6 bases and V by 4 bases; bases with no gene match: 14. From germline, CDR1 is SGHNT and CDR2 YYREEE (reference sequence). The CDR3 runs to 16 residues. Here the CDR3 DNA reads TGTGCCAGCAGCACTAAGACAGGGGGACTTGGCAGCGAGCAGTACTTC. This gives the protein CASSTKTGGLGSEQYF.

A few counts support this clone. This chain's CDR3 is CASSPLDREGNEQFF. CDR3 nucleotide sequence: TGCGCCAGCAGCCCCCTGGACAGGGAGGGCAATGAGCAGTTCTTC. The rearrangement uses TRBV4-3 and TRBJ2-1; D possibly corresponds to TRBD1 (8 bases). This CDR3 is 15 amino acids long. CDR1 is LGHNA, CDR2 YSLEER, per germline. V dropped 4 bases and J dropped 6 bases, with 16 bases sitting between them.

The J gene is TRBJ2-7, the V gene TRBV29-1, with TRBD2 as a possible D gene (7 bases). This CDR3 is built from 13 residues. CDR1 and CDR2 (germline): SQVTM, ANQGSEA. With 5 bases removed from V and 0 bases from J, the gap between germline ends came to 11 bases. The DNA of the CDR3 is TGCAGCGTTAGCGGGACATCCTCCTACGAGCAGTACTTC. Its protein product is CSVSGTSSYEQYF.

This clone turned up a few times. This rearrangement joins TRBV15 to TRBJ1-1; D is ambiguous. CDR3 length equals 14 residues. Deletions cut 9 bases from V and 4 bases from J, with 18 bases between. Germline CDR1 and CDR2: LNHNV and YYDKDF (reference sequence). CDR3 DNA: TGTGCCACTAAGGACCCCTCTAGGCGCACTGAAGCTTTCTTT. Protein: CATKDPSRRTEAFF.

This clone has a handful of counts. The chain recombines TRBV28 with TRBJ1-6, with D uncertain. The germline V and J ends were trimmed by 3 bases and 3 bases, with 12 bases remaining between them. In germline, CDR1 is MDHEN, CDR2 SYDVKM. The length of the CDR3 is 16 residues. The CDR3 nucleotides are TGTGCCAGCAGTTTGAGGTTGGCAGACTATAATTCACCCCTCCACTTT. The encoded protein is CASSLRLADYNSPLHF. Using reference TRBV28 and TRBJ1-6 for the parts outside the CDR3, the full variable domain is DVKVTQSSRYLVKRTGEKVFLECVQDMDHENMFWYRQDPGLGLRLIYFSYDVKMKEKGDIPEGYSVSREKKERFSLILESASTNQTSMYLCASSLRLADYNSPLHFGNGTRLTVT.

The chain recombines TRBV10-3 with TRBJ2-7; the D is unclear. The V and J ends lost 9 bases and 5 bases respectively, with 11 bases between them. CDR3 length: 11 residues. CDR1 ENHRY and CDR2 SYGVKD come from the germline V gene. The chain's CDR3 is CAIGNGHEQYF. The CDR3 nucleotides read TGTGCCATTGGGAACGGGCACGAGCAGTACTTC.

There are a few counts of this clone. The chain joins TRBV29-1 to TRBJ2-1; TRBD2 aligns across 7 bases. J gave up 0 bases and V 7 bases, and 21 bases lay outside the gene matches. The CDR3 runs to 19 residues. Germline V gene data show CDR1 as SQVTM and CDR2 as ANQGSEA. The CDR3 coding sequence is TGCAGCGCAAGATTCGGACTAGAGTCCTCTCCGGGCTCCTACAATGAGCAGTTCTTC. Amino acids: CSARFGLESSPGSYNEQFF.

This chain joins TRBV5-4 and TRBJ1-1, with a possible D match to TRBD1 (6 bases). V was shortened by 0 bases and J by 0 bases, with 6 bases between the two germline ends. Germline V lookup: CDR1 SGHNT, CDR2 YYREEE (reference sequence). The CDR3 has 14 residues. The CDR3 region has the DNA TGTGCCAGCAGCTTGGACAGGGTGAACACTGAAGCTTTCTTT. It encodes CASSLDRVNTEAFF.

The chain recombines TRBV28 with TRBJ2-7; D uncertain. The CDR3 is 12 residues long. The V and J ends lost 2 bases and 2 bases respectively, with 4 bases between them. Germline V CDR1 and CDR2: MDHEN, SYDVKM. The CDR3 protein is CASSLVTYEQYF. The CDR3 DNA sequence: TGTGCCAGCAGTTTAGTCACCTACGAGCAGTACTTC.

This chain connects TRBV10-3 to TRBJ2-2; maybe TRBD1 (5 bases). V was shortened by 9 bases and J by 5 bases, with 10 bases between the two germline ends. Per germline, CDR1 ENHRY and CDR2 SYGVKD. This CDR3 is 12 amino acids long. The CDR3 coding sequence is TGTGCCATGGGAACAGGAACCGGGGAGCTGTTTTTT. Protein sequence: CAMGTGTGELFF.

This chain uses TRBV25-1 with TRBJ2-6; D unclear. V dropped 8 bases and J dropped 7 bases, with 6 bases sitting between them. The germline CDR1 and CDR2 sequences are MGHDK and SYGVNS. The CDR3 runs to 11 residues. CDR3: CASPEANVLTF. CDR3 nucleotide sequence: TGTGCCAGCCCTGAAGCCAACGTCCTGACTTTC.

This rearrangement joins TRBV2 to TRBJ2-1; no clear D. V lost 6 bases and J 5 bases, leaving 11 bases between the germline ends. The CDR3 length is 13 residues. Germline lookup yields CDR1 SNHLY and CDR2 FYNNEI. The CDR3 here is CASSQDRNNEQFF. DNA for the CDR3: TGTGCCAGCAGCCAGGACCGCAACAATGAGCAGTTCTTC.

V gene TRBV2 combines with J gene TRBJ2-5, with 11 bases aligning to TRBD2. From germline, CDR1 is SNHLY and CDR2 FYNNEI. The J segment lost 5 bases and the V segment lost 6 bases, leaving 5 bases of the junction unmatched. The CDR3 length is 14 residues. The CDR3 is CASRQRTSGETQYF. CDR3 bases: TGTGCCAGCAGACAACGGACTAGCGGGGAGACCCAGTACTTC.

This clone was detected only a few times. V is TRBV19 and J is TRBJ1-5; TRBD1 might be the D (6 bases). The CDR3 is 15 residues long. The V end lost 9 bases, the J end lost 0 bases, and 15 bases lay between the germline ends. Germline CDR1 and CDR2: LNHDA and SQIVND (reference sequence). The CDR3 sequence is CASYGGSYSNQPQHF. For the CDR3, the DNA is TGTGCCAGCTATGGGGGCAGTTATAGCAATCAGCCCCAGCATTTT.

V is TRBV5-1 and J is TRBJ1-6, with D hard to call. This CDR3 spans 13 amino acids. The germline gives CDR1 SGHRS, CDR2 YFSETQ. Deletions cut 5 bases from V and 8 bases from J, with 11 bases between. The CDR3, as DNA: TGCGCCAGCAGGGGTAGTGTCGATTCACCCCTCCACTTT. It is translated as CASRGSVDSPLHF.

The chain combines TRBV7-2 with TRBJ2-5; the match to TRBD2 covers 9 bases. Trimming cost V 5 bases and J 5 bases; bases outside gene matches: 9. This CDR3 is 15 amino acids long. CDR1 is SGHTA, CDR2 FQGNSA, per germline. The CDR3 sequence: CASSPRGGALETQYF. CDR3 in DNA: TGTGCCAGCAGCCCCCGCGGGGGGGCCCTTGAGACCCAGTACTTC.

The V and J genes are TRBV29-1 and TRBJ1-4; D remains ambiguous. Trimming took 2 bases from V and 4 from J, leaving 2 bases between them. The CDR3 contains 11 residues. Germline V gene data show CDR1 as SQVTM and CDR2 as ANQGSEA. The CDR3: CSVEHNEKLFF. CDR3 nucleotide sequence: TGCAGCGTTGAACATAATGAAAAACTGTTTTTT.

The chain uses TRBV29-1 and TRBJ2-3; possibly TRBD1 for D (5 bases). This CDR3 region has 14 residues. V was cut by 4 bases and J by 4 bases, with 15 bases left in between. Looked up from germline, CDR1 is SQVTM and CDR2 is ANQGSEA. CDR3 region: CSVGIQGRADTQYF. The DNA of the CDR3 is TGCAGCGTTGGAATCCAGGGCCGAGCAGATACGCAGTATTTT.

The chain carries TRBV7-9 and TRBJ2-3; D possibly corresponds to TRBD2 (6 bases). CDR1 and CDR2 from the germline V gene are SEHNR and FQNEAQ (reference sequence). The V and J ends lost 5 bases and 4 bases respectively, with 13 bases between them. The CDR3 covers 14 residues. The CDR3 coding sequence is TGTGCCAGCAGCCCTCCTAGCGTCGCAGATACGCAGTATTTT. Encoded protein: CASSPPSVADTQYF.

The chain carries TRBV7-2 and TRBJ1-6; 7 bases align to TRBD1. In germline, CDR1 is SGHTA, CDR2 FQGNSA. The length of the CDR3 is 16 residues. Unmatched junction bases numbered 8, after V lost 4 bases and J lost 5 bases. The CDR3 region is CASSSRRGRNNSPLHF. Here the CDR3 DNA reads TGTGCCAGCAGCTCTCGGAGGGGGCGAAATAATTCACCCCTCCACTTT. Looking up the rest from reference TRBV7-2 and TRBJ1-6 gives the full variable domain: GAGVSQSPSNKVTEKGKDVELRCDPISGHTALYWYRQSLGQGLEFLIYFQGNSAPDKSGLPSDRFSAERTGGSVSTLTIQRTQQEDSAVYLCASSSRRGRNNSPLHFGNGTRLTVT.